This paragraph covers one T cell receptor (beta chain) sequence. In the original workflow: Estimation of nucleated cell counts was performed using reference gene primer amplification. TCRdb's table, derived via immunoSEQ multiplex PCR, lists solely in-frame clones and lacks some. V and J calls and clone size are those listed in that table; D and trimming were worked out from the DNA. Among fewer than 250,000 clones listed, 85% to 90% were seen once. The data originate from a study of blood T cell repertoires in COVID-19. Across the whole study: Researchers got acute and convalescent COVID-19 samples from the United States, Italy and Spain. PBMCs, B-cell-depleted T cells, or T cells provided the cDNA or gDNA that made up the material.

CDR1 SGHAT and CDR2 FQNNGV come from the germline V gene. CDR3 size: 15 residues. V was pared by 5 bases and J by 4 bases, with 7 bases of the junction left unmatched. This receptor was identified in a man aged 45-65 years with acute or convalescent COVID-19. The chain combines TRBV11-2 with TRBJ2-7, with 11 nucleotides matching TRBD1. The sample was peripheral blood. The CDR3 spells CASSRGQGGLYEQYF. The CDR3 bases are TGTGCCAGCAGCCGGGGACAGGGGGGTTTATACGAGCAGTACTTC.